The T cell receptor (beta chain) described here comes from a study of blood T cell repertoires in COVID-19. Trimming left V 6 bases short and J 4 bases short, with 10 bases between. Germline V lookup: CDR1 SGHNT, CDR2 YENEEA. This CDR3 is 13 amino acids long. Some clones are missing from TCRdb's copy, which holds only in-frame ones; the method was immunoSEQ multiplex PCR. Here the sample spans 250,000 or so clones, 90% being singletons. The source of this sequence is a woman aged 60-75 years with COVID-19, enrolled during active disease. J is TRBJ1-3 and V is TRBV11-3, with D perhaps matching TRBD1 (5 bases). Material for sequencing was peripheral blood. Written as DNA, the CDR3 is TGTGCCAGCAGTCAGGGCGCCGGAAACACCATATATTTT. This gives the protein CASSQGAGNTIYF.